Shown below are 23 T cell receptor beta chains from a single sample sequenced in a study of control samples from healthy donors and cancer patients. Profiled with immunoSEQ multiplex PCR; TCRdb holds only in-frame clones, not every one. The sample has some 120,000 clones, about nine tenths seen once. Sequencing input: blood. These receptors all come from a man between 18 and 35 years old in good health.

The rearrangement links TRBV27 to TRBJ1-2; 8 bases agree with TRBD1. CDR3 length: 13 residues. Germline V gene data show CDR1 as MNHEY and CDR2 as SMNVEV (reference sequence). V was pared by 5 bases and J by 6 bases, with 5 bases of the junction left unmatched. This CDR3 reads CASSPTTGDGYTF. CDR3 in DNA: TGTGCCAGCAGTCCGACGACAGGGGATGGCTACACCTTC.

The gene calls are TRBV4-3 and TRBJ1-5; D is undetermined. There are 14 residues in the CDR3. Deletions cut 0 bases from V and 2 bases from J, with 5 bases between. CDR1 and CDR2 (germline): LGHNA, YSLEER. The CDR3 reads CASSQDPGNQPQHF. DNA for the CDR3: TGCGCCAGCAGCCAAGACCCAGGCAATCAGCCCCAGCATTTT.

Written as DNA, the CDR3 is TGCGCCAGCAGACCCGGGACTAGCGGTTACGAGCAGTACTTC. This sequence encodes CASRPGTSGYEQYF. The chain links TRBV5-1 to TRBJ2-7; the match to TRBD2 covers 11 bases. The ends lost 5 bases at V and 4 bases at J; junction bases unmatched: 5. Looked up from germline, CDR1 is SGHRS and CDR2 is YFSETQ. The CDR3 consists of 14 residues.

The chain couples TRBV19 to TRBJ1-3; 9 bases align to TRBD1. V gave up 3 bases and J gave up 0 bases; unmatched junction bases: 6. CDR1 and CDR2 from the germline V gene are LNHDA and SQIVND (reference sequence). The CDR3 has 17 amino acids. The CDR3 spells CASSMGTGILSGNTIYF. CDR3 in DNA: TGTGCCAGTAGTATGGGGACAGGGATTCTCTCTGGAAACACCATATATTTT.

The CDR3 DNA reads TGTGCCAGCTCACTTGGGACAGGGGAGCTTGAGCAGTTCTTC. Protein: CASSLGTGELEQFF. The chain combines TRBV18 with TRBJ2-1; 10 bases are a match to TRBD1. Germline V gene data show CDR1 as KGHSH and CDR2 as LQKENI. J gave up 9 bases and V 4 bases, and 6 bases lay outside the gene matches. This CDR3 contains 14 residues.

This rearrangement joins TRBV5-1 to TRBJ2-3; unclear D gene. The ends were cut back, 0 bases at V and 2 bases at J, with 4 bases in the middle. This CDR3 has 13 amino acids. Germline lookup yields CDR1 SGHRS and CDR2 YFSETQ. This CDR3 reads CASSLVNTDTQYF. The DNA of the CDR3 is TGCGCCAGCAGCTTGGTTAACACAGATACGCAGTATTTT. Full variable domain (rest looked up from reference TRBV5-1 and TRBJ2-3): KAGVTQTPRYLIKTRGQQVTLSCSPISGHRSVSWYQQTPGQGLQFLFEYFSETQRNKGNFPGRFSGRQFSNSRSEMNVSTLELGDSALYLCASSLVNTDTQYFGPGTRLTVL.

This clone was seen once. The rearrangement links TRBV11-1 to TRBJ2-1; D may be TRBD1 (5 bases). Germline values: CDR1 SGHAT, CDR2 FQDESV (reference sequence). This CDR3 is built from 13 residues. The V and J ends lost 6 bases and 3 bases respectively, with 9 bases between them. CDR3 bases: TGTGCCAGCAGATTTGACAGCTACAATGAGCAGTTCTTC. Translation: CASRFDSYNEQFF.

The chain employs TRBV19 and TRBJ1-5; maybe TRBD1 (5 bases). The CDR3 extends over 14 amino acids. Trimming pared 5 bases from V and 2 bases from J, leaving 10 bases between. Germline V gene data show CDR1 as LNHDA and CDR2 as SQIVND (reference sequence). CDR3 sequence reads: CASSGGLGNQPQHF. Written as DNA, the CDR3 is TGTGCCAGTAGTGGGGGGTTGGGCAATCAGCCCCAGCATTTT.

V usage is TRBV10-2 and J usage is TRBJ2-5; D is undetermined. Trimming removed 2 bases from V and 4 bases from J, with 11 bases in between. The CDR3 consists of 14 residues. Germline V gene sequence: CDR1 WSHSY, CDR2 SAAADI. CDR3 amino acids: CASSEQHSPETQYF. CDR3 bases: TGCGCCAGCAGTGAGCAGCATTCCCCAGAGACCCAGTACTTC.

The gene calls are TRBV24-1 and TRBJ1-2; D unclear. V lost 6 bases to trimming and J lost 2 bases, with 9 bases between them. The germline CDR1 and CDR2 sequences are KGHDR and SFDVKD. This CDR3 spans 13 amino acids. CDR3 sequence reads: CATSTTTNYGYTF. The CDR3 DNA follows: TGTGCCACCAGTACGACAACAAACTATGGCTACACCTTC.

This chain joins TRBV3-1 (or the pseudogene TRBV3-2) and TRBJ2-7, with D hard to call. The CDR3 contains 15 residues. CDR1 LGHDT and CDR2 YNNKEL come from the germline V gene (reference sequence). The V and J ends lost 0 bases and 0 bases respectively, with 9 bases between them. CDR3 residues: CASSQESRSSYEQYF. The CDR3 DNA is TGTGCCAGCAGCCAAGAGTCCAGGAGCTCCTACGAGCAGTACTTC.

This clone was observed a handful of times. The chain joins TRBV2 to TRBJ1-2, with TRBD1 matching over 7 bases. The CDR3 sequence is 13 residues long. J lost 7 bases, V lost 3 bases, and 5 bases had no gene match. CDR1 SNHLY and CDR2 FYNNEI come from the germline V gene. This CDR3 is CASSDSTGAGYTF. As DNA, the CDR3 is TGTGCCAGCAGTGATAGCACAGGGGCTGGCTACACCTTC.

The chain carries TRBV5-1 and TRBJ2-1; D not certain. The CDR3 covers 15 residues. Looked up from germline, CDR1 is SGHRS and CDR2 is YFSETQ. Trimming stripped 6 bases from V and 10 bases from J, with 23 bases between. The CDR3, as DNA: TGCGCCAGCACAGTTTACGGCGAGGCTTTGGGGGAGCAGTTCTTC. Protein sequence: CASTVYGEALGEQFF.

The rearrangement uses TRBV6-6 and TRBJ2-1; 8 bases are shared with TRBD1. The CDR3 runs 14 residues. The V and J ends lost 6 bases and 1 base, in that order; junction bases with no gene match: 2. Germline V gives CDR1 MNHNY, CDR2 SVGAGI (reference sequence). The CDR3 coding sequence is TGTGCCAGCAGCGACAGGGGTTCCTACAATGAGCAGTTCTTC. Protein sequence: CASSDRGSYNEQFF.

This chain uses TRBV7-2 with TRBJ1-4; 7 positions match TRBD1. The CDR3 contains 15 residues. Per the germline V gene, CDR1 is SGHTA and CDR2 is FQGNSA. V shed 2 bases, J shed 6 bases, and the junction held 6 bases outside the gene matches. CDR3 residues: CASSLSTGRYEKLFF. CDR3 sequence (DNA): TGTGCCAGCAGCTTATCGACAGGGAGATATGAAAAACTGTTTTTT.

The CDR3, as DNA: TGTGCCAGCAGCGCTAGTGGGGGCTTCGGGGCCAACGTCCTGACTTTC. Translating it yields CASSASGGFGANVLTF. The rearrangement uses TRBV9 and TRBJ2-6; D might be TRBD1 (6 bases). Germline CDR1 and CDR2: SGDLS and YYNGEE. The CDR3 totals 16 residues. Trimming took off 3 bases at V and 4 bases at J, with 14 bases between the two ends.

V usage is TRBV11-1 and J usage is TRBJ1-1, with D possibly matching TRBD1 (5 bases). The CDR3 covers 13 residues. The V and J ends lost 3 bases and 6 bases respectively, with 11 bases between them. Germline V gives CDR1 SGHAT, CDR2 FQDESV (reference sequence). The CDR3 loop reads CASSFRQGSEAFF. CDR3 DNA: TGTGCCAGCAGCTTTCGTCAGGGATCTGAAGCTTTCTTT.

V is TRBV10-3 and J is TRBJ1-5; 8 nucleotides line up with TRBD1. This CDR3 contains 15 residues. The junction had 4 bases not matched to a gene; V was cut back by 0 bases and J by 6 bases. Germline V gene sequence: CDR1 ENHRY, CDR2 SYGVKD. The CDR3 spells CAISESIGQGQPQHF. For the CDR3, the DNA is TGTGCCATCAGTGAGTCGATTGGACAGGGTCAGCCCCAGCATTTT.

This clone appeared a few times. This CDR3 reads CASSDRTGGAVGYTF. In nucleotides, the CDR3 is TGTGCCAGCAGTGACAGGACAGGGGGCGCGGTAGGCTACACCTTC. This chain joins TRBV2 and TRBJ1-2, with TRBD1 identical over 11 bases. Trimming cost V 3 bases and J 8 bases; bases outside gene matches: 8. CDR1 and CDR2 (germline): SNHLY, FYNNEI. The CDR3 runs 15 residues.

V usage is TRBV10-3 and J usage is TRBJ1-2; TRBD1 might be the D (5 bases). The V gene's germline CDR1 is ENHRY and CDR2 SYGVKD. V was cut by 0 bases and J by 3 bases, with 17 bases left in between. The CDR3 has 17 amino acids. CDR3 residues: CAISESFGRVSHYGYTF. CDR3 DNA: TGTGCCATCAGTGAGTCGTTTGGCAGGGTCTCCCACTATGGCTACACCTTC.

V and J are TRBV29-1 and TRBJ1-1, with 8 bases identical to TRBD1. J was trimmed by 1 base and V by 6 bases; bases with no gene match: 4. Germline CDR1 and CDR2: SQVTM and ANQGSEA. The CDR3 sequence is 13 residues long. CDR3 residues: CSVDRGKNTEAFF. The CDR3 coding sequence is TGCAGCGTCGACAGGGGCAAGAACACTGAAGCTTTCTTT.

About this clone: An end of the junction differs from the germline gene, which may be a read error. This sequence joins TRBV28 and TRBJ1-1; 8 nucleotides match TRBD1. This CDR3 is 12 amino acids long. The V gene's germline CDR1 is MDHEN and CDR2 SYDVKM. The DNA of the CDR3 is TGTGCCTGCAGGGGGCGGGTCACTGAAGCTTTCTTT. Translation: CACRGRVTEAFF.

For this clone: The identical CDR3 is also encoded by other nucleotide sequences in the sample. The V and J genes are TRBV9 and TRBJ2-1; 10 bases align to TRBD2. The germline gives CDR1 SGDLS, CDR2 YYNGEE. Trimming at V came to 0 bases and at J to 6 bases, leaving 3 bases not matched to a gene. The CDR3 has 15 amino acids. The CDR3 is CASSVGTSGGNEQFF. DNA for the CDR3: TGTGCCAGCAGCGTAGGGACTAGCGGAGGCAATGAGCAGTTCTTC. Full variable domain (remainder filled in from reference TRBV9 and TRBJ2-1): DSGVTQTPKHLITATGQRVTLRCSPRSGDLSVYWYQQSLDQGLQFLIQYYNGEERAKGNILERFSAQQFPDLHSELNLSSLELGDSALYFCASSVGTSGGNEQFFGPGTRLTVL.